The sequence of this T cell receptor (beta chain) was determined in a study of T cell repertoires in cytomegalovirus infection. V dropped 0 bases and J dropped 5 bases, with 13 bases sitting between them. This CDR3 region has 15 residues. Germline CDR1 MGHRA, CDR2 YSYEKL. A single record per CDR3 protein comes from TCRdb applying MiXCR to the reads. Here the sample spans 750,000 to 950,000 distinct CDR3 sequences, roughly 28% being singletons. This clonotype showed up just a few times. Its antigen is unknown. This TCR derives from a human donor in good health (CMV status not recorded). Some clones in this sample may be carry-over from other donors' samples. The V and J genes are TRBV4-1 and TRBJ1-2; TRBD1 might be the D (5 bases). The sample in question was cultured CD8+ T cells from PBMCs, obtained from culture after CMV antigen stimulation. DNA for the CDR3: TGCGCCAGCAGCCAAGATGGGGGGGAGGCTTATGGCTACACCTTC. Protein sequence: CASSQDGGEAYGYTF.